The source of this T cell receptor (beta chain) is a study of blood T cell repertoires in COVID-19. Study-wide context: The samples span acute and convalescent COVID-19 from the United States, Italy and Spain. From T cells, B-cell-depleted T cells, or PBMCs came the material, which was cDNA or gDNA.

Original processing notes: From reference gene primer amplification, estimates of nucleated cell counts were derived. The method was immunoSEQ multiplex PCR; TCRdb's version includes in-frame clones alone and lacks a portion of them. D and trimming were read from the DNA, whereas the V and J calls and clone size are those reported in that table. The table lists over 100,000 clones, 82% of them singletons. Germline CDR1 reads KGHDR; CDR2 reads SFDVKD. Between the trimmed V and J ends, which lost 7 bases and 1 base, there was a span of 5 bases. The CDR3 has 12 residues. Sequenced sample: peripheral blood. This rearrangement joins TRBV24-1 to TRBJ2-3; maybe TRBD2 (5 bases). The receptor was derived from a woman in her 70s with acute or convalescent COVID-19. The CDR3 nucleotides read TGTGCCACCAGCGGGGGCACAGATACGCAGTATTTT. Protein: CATSGGTDTQYF.